This T cell receptor beta chain is from a study of post-analysis software for immune sequencing data. This clonotype was detected only a few times. Its matching antigen is unknown. Unique molecular identifiers were carried by the TCR beta cDNA libraries. TCRdb ran MiXCR on the PCR reads and lists one entry per CDR3 protein. The table lists 650,000 to 850,000 distinct CDR3 sequences, about 45% of them singletons. Study observations and caveats: Strong co-clustering by F measure was seen for same-batch samples.

The receptor was isolated from a girl aged 10-17 years with multiple sclerosis. The sample comprised blood.

CDR3 nucleotide sequence: TGTGCCAGCAGTCCCGCCGGGACCGCGGATGGCTACACCTTC. Amino acids: CASSPAGTADGYTF. The J gene is TRBJ1-2, the V gene TRBV7-3, with D possibly being TRBD1 (5 bases). The germline CDR1 and CDR2 sequences are SGHTA and FQGTGA. V was trimmed by 6 bases and J by 6 bases, leaving 17 bases between them. The CDR3 length is 14 residues.